This T cell receptor beta chain was recorded in a study of T cell changes during pregnancy in multiple sclerosis. V was clipped by 3 bases and J by 2 bases; unmatched bases: 13. The germline V gene encodes CDR1 MGHRA and CDR2 YSYEKL. The CDR3 runs to 18 residues. Generated by immunoSEQ multiplex PCR, the TCRdb table keeps only in-frame clones and is missing some. Here the sample spans about 87,000 clones, about 93% being singletons. The TCR was taken from a female donor in good health, enrolled as a control in a pregnancy study. This sample comprised peripheral blood, obtained in the third trimester of pregnancy. This chain uses TRBV4-1 with TRBJ2-3, with 8 bases identical to TRBD2. CDR3 protein: CASSHDTGTSDPTDTQYF. CDR3 bases: TGCGCCAGCAGCCACGACACCGGGACTAGTGACCCCACAGATACGCAGTATTTT.